The subject of this entry is one T cell receptor beta chain. This sample was included in a study of blood T cell repertoires in COVID-19. Study in general: Nucleic acid was either cDNA or gDNA, and it came from T cells, B-cell-depleted T cells, or PBMCs.

The germline V gene has CDR1 KGHDR and CDR2 SFDVKD. V lost 5 bases and J lost 6, with 12 bases in between. The CDR3 runs 13 residues. Study processing details: Reference gene primer amplification gave estimated nucleated cell counts. This table comes from immunoSEQ multiplex PCR, and its TCRdb copy is limited to in-frame clones, with some not included. V and J calls plus clone size are reproduced from that table; the DNA served to infer D and trimming. Here the sample spans about 410,000 clones, about 90% being singletons. Participant-reported clinical history was the basis for cohort assignment. The study counted Cohort 3 donors as recovered given two negative PCRs, clearance, or symptom resolution.

The sequencing input was PBMCs or T cells enriched from blood (not recorded which). This TCR was sampled from a man in his late teens or twenties who had recovered from COVID-19. The chain joins TRBV24-1 to TRBJ1-2; D is unresolved. In DNA form, the CDR3 reads TGTGCCACCAGTGCCTCTACCGCCGATGGCTACACCTTC. It is translated as CATSASTADGYTF.